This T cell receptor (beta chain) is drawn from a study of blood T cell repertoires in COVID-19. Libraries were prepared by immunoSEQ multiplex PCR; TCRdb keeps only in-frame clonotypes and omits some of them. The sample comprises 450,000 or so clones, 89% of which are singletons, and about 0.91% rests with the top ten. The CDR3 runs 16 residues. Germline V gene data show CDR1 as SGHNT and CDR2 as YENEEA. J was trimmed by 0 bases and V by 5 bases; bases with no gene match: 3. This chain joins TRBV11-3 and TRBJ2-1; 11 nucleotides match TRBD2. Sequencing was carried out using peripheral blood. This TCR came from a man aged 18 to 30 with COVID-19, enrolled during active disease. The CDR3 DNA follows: TGTGCCAGCAGCCAAACTAGCGGGAGCTCCTACAATGAGCAGTTCTTC. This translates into CASSQTSGSSYNEQFF.